The 26 T cell receptor beta chains in this list originate from one sample, sequenced in a study of graft-versus-host responses after intestinal transplantation. Here immunoSEQ multiplex PCR was the method, and the copy in TCRdb shows in-frame clones only, minus some. The repertoire holds tens of thousands of clones, with about 87% as singletons. The sample here was PBMCs, taken 26 days after transplant. The origin of the receptors is a human patient who received an intestinal transplant, so some T cells may come from the graft donor.

This chain joins TRBV29-1 and TRBJ1-1; 10 bases match TRBD1. Trimming at V came to 3 bases and at J to 11 bases, leaving 6 bases not matched to a gene. CDR1 and CDR2 (germline): SQVTM, ANQGSEA. The CDR3 has 12 amino acids. For the CDR3, the DNA is TGCAGCGTTGACATCGGGACAGGGGAGGCTTTCTTT. The encoded protein is CSVDIGTGEAFF.

V usage is TRBV4-1 and J usage is TRBJ1-2, with TRBD1 identical over 8 bases. The CDR3 is 19 residues long. V was clipped by 0 bases and J by 2 bases; unmatched bases: 14. Germline CDR1 MGHRA, CDR2 YSYEKL. Here the CDR3 reads CASSQDVHEDRAENYGYTF. The CDR3 nucleotides are TGCGCCAGCAGCCAAGACGTACACGAGGACAGGGCAGAGAACTATGGCTACACCTTC.

The count of this clone is one. The rearrangement joins TRBV28 to TRBJ1-6; D might be TRBD1 (6 bases). Trimming stripped 1 base from V and 9 bases from J, with 13 bases between. CDR1 is MDHEN and CDR2 is SYDVKM in the germline V gene. The CDR3 is 15 amino acids. The CDR3 region has the DNA TGTGCCAGCAGTTTATCGGAGACAGGAGGTTCACCCCTCCACTTT. The encoded protein is CASSLSETGGSPLHF.

The CDR3 sequence: CASNEGTGEGNTIYF. In DNA, the CDR3 is TGTGCCAGCAACGAGGGGACAGGGGAGGGAAACACCATATATTTT. The chain has TRBV2 and TRBJ1-3; 10 bases agree with TRBD1. The CDR3 length is 15 residues. Germline CDR1 reads SNHLY; CDR2 reads FYNNEI. V dropped 7 bases and J dropped 4; count of bases not matched to a gene: 7.

The V and J genes are TRBV19 and TRBJ1-4; D not resolved. The ends were cut back, 11 bases at V and 8 bases at J, with 12 bases in the middle. The CDR3 is made up of 11 amino acids. The germline V gene has CDR1 LNHDA and CDR2 SQIVND (reference sequence). In DNA form, the CDR3 reads TGTGCCGGGTACCGGAGGGAAAAACTGTTTTTT. It specifies CAGYRREKLFF.

The sample holds one count of this clone. The chain uses TRBV15 and TRBJ2-5; no clear D. V lost 5 bases and J lost 4, with 17 bases in between. The germline gives CDR1 LNHNV, CDR2 YYDKDF (reference sequence). This CDR3 comprises 15 residues. The CDR3 DNA is TGTGCCACCAGCCCAGATCGTAATAGAGGAGAGACCCAGTACTTC. Its translation is CATSPDRNRGETQYF.

On this clone: The identical CDR3 is also encoded by other nucleotide sequences in the sample. The chain combines TRBV30 with TRBJ1-2; 7 bases are a match to TRBD1. There are 14 residues in the CDR3. V shed 4 bases and J 4 bases; nucleotides not matched to a gene: 9. Looked up from germline, CDR1 is GTSNPN and CDR2 is SVGIG (reference sequence). CDR3 sequence reads: CAWNRGALGYGYTF. The CDR3 DNA reads as TGTGCCTGGAACAGGGGCGCCCTTGGCTATGGCTACACCTTC.

This clone was observed a few times. The chain is built from TRBV9 and TRBJ1-3; tentative D call: TRBD1 (6 bases). CDR1 SGDLS and CDR2 YYNGEE come from the germline V gene. The V end was cut by 4 bases, the J end by 0 bases, with 14 bases between. CDR3 length equals 16 residues. In DNA, the CDR3 is TGTGCCAGCAGCCCTCATGACAGGACCTCTGGAAACACCATATATTTT. Its translation is CASSPHDRTSGNTIYF.

A note on this clone: Likely a read error: the CDR3 ends without its conserved phenylalanine or tryptophan. The DNA is left out, because the CDR3 cannot be placed on it with certainty; the CDR3 is given as TCRdb lists it. The chain uses TRBV6-1 and TRBJ2-7; TRBD1 is the table's D call and was not checked against the DNA. Termini included, the CDR3 measures 13 amino acids. The germline CDR1 and CDR2 sequences are MNHNS and SASEGT. CDR3 sequence reads: CASSGTGKGLVSL.

The chain recombines TRBV19 with TRBJ1-5; a weak D match, TRBD1 (6 bases). The CDR3 is 16 residues long. V shed 6 bases and J shed 3 bases, with 18 bases lying between them. The V gene's germline CDR1 is LNHDA and CDR2 SQIVND (reference sequence). CDR3 protein: CASRGLGADYNQPQHF. The DNA for the CDR3 is TGTGCCAGTAGGGGCCTGGGGGCGGATTACAATCAGCCCCAGCATTTT.

The chain carries TRBV6-1 and TRBJ2-7; a possible D gene is TRBD1 (6 bases). Deletions cut 3 bases from V and 0 bases from J, with 12 bases between. The germline CDR1 and CDR2 sequences are MNHNS and SASEGT. This CDR3 comprises 15 residues. Here the CDR3 DNA reads TGTGCCAGCAGTGATCGTTCGACAGGCTCCTACGAGCAGTACTTC. This translates into CASSDRSTGSYEQYF.

The chain uses TRBV29-1 and TRBJ1-5; 10 nucleotides match TRBD1. The CDR3 runs to 14 residues. Germline V gene sequence: CDR1 SQVTM, CDR2 ANQGSEA. Germline trimming cut 0 bases from V and 7 bases from J; bases unmatched to any gene: 3. CDR3 loop: CSVEEGTGDQPQHF. CDR3 nucleotides: TGCAGCGTTGAAGAAGGGACAGGGGACCAGCCCCAGCATTTT.

This chain connects TRBV11-2 to TRBJ1-1, with D maybe TRBD1 (6 bases). CDR1 SGHAT and CDR2 FQNNGV come from the germline V gene. V was clipped by 0 bases and J by 10 bases, with 21 bases between them. CDR3 length equals 16 residues. CDR3 residues: CASSLEEVGGRLRAFF. The CDR3 DNA follows: TGTGCCAGCAGCTTAGAAGAGGTAGGGGGTCGATTGCGAGCTTTCTTT.

This clone has more than one count but fewer than ten. J is TRBJ2-7 and V is TRBV6-4; 10 bases map to TRBD2. J lost 6 bases, V lost 6 bases, and 14 bases had no gene match. This CDR3 has 16 residues. CDR1 MRHNA and CDR2 SNTAGT come from the germline V gene. This chain's CDR3 is CASRTADELAGCEQYF. CDR3 DNA: TGTGCCAGCAGGACCGCCGATGAACTAGCGGGGTGCGAGCAGTACTTC.

The J gene is TRBJ2-1, the V gene TRBV15; D might be TRBD1 (5 bases). This CDR3 has 16 amino acids. V lost 8 bases to trimming and J lost 4 bases, with 21 bases between them. Looked up from germline, CDR1 is LNHNV and CDR2 is YYDKDF (reference sequence). In nucleotides, the CDR3 is TGTGCCACCCAGGGCCCCATTCAAGTAAGATACAATGAGCAGTTCTTC. Translated, it gives CATQGPIQVRYNEQFF.

CDR3 nucleotide sequence: TGTGCCAGCAAACTGCAGGAAGGTGGCTCCGGGGAGCTGTTTTTT. Its translation: CASKLQEGGSGELFF. V usage is TRBV6-5 and J usage is TRBJ2-2, with D uncertain. Germline lookup yields CDR1 MNHEY and CDR2 SVGAGI. This CDR3 contains 15 residues. V was trimmed by 7 bases and J by 6 bases, leaving 18 bases between them.

This clone was seen more than once but under ten times. The J gene is TRBJ2-2, the V gene TRBV6-6, with D possibly being TRBD2 (5 bases). The length of the CDR3 is 15 residues. The germline V and J ends were trimmed by 0 bases and 6 bases, with 11 bases remaining between them. The germline gives CDR1 MNHNY, CDR2 SVGAGI (reference sequence). The DNA of the CDR3 is TGTGCCAGCAGTTACTCGAGGGAGAGTGCCGGGGAGCTGTTTTTT. It specifies CASSYSRESAGELFF.

This clone was seen only once. The J gene is TRBJ2-7, the V gene TRBV2; 7 bases align to TRBD2. This CDR3 spans 13 amino acids. From germline, CDR1 is SNHLY and CDR2 FYNNEI. Trimming removed 8 bases from V and 6 bases from J; junction bases left unmatched: 10. The CDR3 loop is CASWGRGGVEQYF. The CDR3 DNA reads as TGTGCCAGCTGGGGACGGGGAGGGGTCGAGCAGTACTTC.

This chain connects TRBV27 to TRBJ1-6; D not certain. Germline CDR1 MNHEY, CDR2 SMNVEV (reference sequence). This CDR3 is 12 amino acids long. V was cut by 3 bases and J by 10 bases, with 7 bases left in between. Here the CDR3 reads CASSFPQSPLHF. CDR3 coding DNA: TGTGCCAGCAGTTTCCCCCAATCACCCCTCCACTTT.

This chain links TRBV7-9 with TRBJ2-3; TRBD2 aligns across 7 bases. The CDR3 consists of 15 residues. Germline CDR1 SEHNR, CDR2 FQNEAQ (reference sequence). Losses at the gene ends were 4 bases for V and 1 base for J; bases not matched to a gene: 5. The CDR3 DNA follows: TGTGCCAGCAGCTCCGATAGCGGGCGCACAGATACGCAGTATTTT. It specifies CASSSDSGRTDTQYF.

This sequence joins TRBV7-6 and TRBJ2-5, with D possibly matching TRBD1 (6 bases). Trimming took 1 base from V and 1 from J, leaving 10 bases between them. The V gene's germline CDR1 is SGHVS and CDR2 FNYEAQ. There are 15 residues in the CDR3. The CDR3 loop reads CASSLVTGTQETQYF. CDR3 in DNA: TGTGCCAGCAGCTTAGTTACAGGGACCCAAGAGACCCAGTACTTC.

This rearrangement joins TRBV27 to TRBJ2-5; TRBD1 matches 10 bases. Germline lookup yields CDR1 MNHEY and CDR2 SMNVEV (reference sequence). Trimming cost V 7 bases and J 11 bases; bases outside gene matches: 10. This CDR3 has 13 residues. The CDR3 loop reads CASKGTGESVQYF. Here the CDR3 DNA reads TGTGCCAGCAAAGGGACAGGGGAGTCTGTACAGTACTTC.

In its sample, this clone was seen a few times. The chain couples TRBV19 to TRBJ1-1; D gene uncertain. Trimming pared 10 bases from V and 0 bases from J, leaving 12 bases between. The CDR3 extends over 13 amino acids. The germline gives CDR1 LNHDA, CDR2 SQIVND (reference sequence). CDR3 in DNA: TGTGCCACCTCGGACGGGATGAACACTGAAGCTTTCTTT. As protein: CATSDGMNTEAFF.

This clone occurred once. This chain connects TRBV5-4 to TRBJ2-1; the D is unclear. Germline loops: CDR1 SGHNT, CDR2 YYREEE (reference sequence). V was shortened by 0 bases and J by 5 bases, with 9 bases between the two germline ends. The CDR3 runs to 14 residues. The CDR3 loop is CASSLGRGDNEQFF. The CDR3 bases are TGTGCCAGCAGCTTGGGGAGAGGAGACAATGAGCAGTTCTTC.

Remarks on this clone: Other DNA sequences in the same sample also yield this CDR3. The genes are TRBV1 and TRBJ1-2; the table's D call of TRBD1 was not tested on the DNA. TRBV1 is a pseudogene. This CDR3 contains 17 residues. The CDR3 spells CTSSQDKGVGANYGYTF. CDR3 bases: TGCACCAGCAGCCAAGATAAGGGGGTGGGAGCTAACTATGGCTACACCTTC.

This chain uses TRBV18 with TRBJ2-7, with D maybe TRBD2 (5 bases). The CDR3 covers 15 residues. CDR1 KGHSH and CDR2 LQKENI come from the germline V gene. V gave up 2 bases and J gave up 3 bases, with 14 bases separating them. Here the CDR3 DNA reads TGTGCCAGCTCACCATGGAGGAACCGGTTCTACGAGCAGTACTTC. Translation: CASSPWRNRFYEQYF.